This TCR beta chain comes out of a study of T cell responses to AZD1222 COVID-19 vaccine. General study findings and limits: It was only 6 or 7 AZD1222 recipients who were seropositive at baseline. Donors in the cohort were predominantly white British and more often female, and clonal diversity was possibly underestimated.

Data came from immunoSEQ multiplex PCR; TCRdb stores just in-frame clones and leaves some out. The table lists fewer than 55,000 clones, less than 95% of them singletons. Concerning this clone: What it binds is unknown.

The germline CDR1 and CDR2 sequences are MNHEY and SVGEGT. The V segment lost 2 bases and the J segment 4 bases; nucleotides outside the gene matches: 8. This CDR3 has 16 amino acids. This specimen consisted of peripheral blood, obtained 28 days after the second AZD1222 dose. The clonotype was recovered from an adult who received the AZD1222 COVID-19 vaccine. The chain has TRBV6-2 or TRBV6-3 and TRBJ1-3, with 7 bases fitting TRBD1. This chain's CDR3 is CASSYQPGGKGNTIYF. The CDR3 region has the DNA TGTGCCAGCAGTTACCAACCAGGGGGAAAAGGAAACACCATATATTTT.